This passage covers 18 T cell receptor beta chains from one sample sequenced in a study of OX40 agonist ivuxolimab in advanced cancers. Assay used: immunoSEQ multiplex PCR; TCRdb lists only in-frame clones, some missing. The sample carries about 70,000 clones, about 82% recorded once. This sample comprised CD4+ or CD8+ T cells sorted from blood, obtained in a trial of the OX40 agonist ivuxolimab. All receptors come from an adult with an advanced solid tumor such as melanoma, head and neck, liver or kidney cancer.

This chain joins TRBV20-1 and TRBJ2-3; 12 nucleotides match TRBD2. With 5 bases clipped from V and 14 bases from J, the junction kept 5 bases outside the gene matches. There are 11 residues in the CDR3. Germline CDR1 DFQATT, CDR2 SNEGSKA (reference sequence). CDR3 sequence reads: CSALAGGLPYF. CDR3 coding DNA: TGCAGTGCTCTAGCGGGGGGGCTTCCGTATTTT.

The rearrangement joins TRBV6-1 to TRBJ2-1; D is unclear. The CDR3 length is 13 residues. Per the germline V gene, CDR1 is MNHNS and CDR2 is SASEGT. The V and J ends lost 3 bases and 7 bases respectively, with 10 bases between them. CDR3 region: CASSDDGWNEQFF. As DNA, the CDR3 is TGTGCCAGCAGTGATGACGGTTGGAATGAGCAGTTCTTC.

CDR3 nucleotides: TGCGCCAGCAGCCAAGATCCCCCGGCTGGGTACACTGAAGCTTTCTTT. This encodes CASSQDPPAGYTEAFF. The chain uses TRBV4-1 and TRBJ1-1; the D is unclear. The CDR3 loop spans 16 amino acids. Trimming cost V 0 bases and J 3 bases, with 14 bases left between them. In germline, CDR1 is MGHRA, CDR2 YSYEKL.

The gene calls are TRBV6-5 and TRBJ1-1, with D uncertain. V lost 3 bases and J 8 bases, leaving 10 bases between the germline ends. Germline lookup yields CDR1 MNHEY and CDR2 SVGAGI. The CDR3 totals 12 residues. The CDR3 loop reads CASSYNAGEAFF. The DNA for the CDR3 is TGTGCCAGCAGTTATAATGCGGGAGAAGCTTTCTTT.

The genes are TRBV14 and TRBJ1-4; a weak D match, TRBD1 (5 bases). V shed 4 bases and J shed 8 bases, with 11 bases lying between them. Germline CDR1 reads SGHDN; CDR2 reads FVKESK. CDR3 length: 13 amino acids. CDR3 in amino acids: CASSPRRGEKLFF. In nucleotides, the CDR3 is TGTGCCAGCAGCCCGAGGAGGGGAGAAAAACTGTTTTTT.

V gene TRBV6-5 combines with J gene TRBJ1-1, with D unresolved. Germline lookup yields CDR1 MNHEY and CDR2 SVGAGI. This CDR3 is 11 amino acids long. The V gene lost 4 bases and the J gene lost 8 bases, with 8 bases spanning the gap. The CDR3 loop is CASSSVGEAFF. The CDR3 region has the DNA TGTGCCAGCAGTTCCGTTGGAGAAGCTTTCTTT.

This chain's CDR3 is CASSPLVTGPYEQYF. CDR3 DNA: TGTGCCAGCAGCCCATTGGTGACAGGGCCCTACGAGCAGTACTTC. This chain links TRBV7-9 with TRBJ2-7; the match to TRBD1 covers 7 bases. V shed 5 bases, J shed 2 bases, and the junction held 9 bases outside the gene matches. Germline lookup yields CDR1 SEHNR and CDR2 FQNEAQ (reference sequence). The CDR3 covers 15 residues.

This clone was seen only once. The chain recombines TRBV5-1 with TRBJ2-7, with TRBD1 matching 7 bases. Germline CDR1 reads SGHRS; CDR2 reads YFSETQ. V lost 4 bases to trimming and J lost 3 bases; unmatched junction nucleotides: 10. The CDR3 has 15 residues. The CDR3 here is CASSPGTESFYEQYF. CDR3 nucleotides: TGCGCCAGCAGCCCAGGGACAGAAAGTTTCTACGAGCAGTACTTC.

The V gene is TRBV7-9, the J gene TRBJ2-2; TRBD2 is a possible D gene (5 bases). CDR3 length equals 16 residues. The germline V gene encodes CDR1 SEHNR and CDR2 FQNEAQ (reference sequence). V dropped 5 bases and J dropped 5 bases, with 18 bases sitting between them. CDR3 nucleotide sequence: TGTGCCAGCAGCGGAGGACTGAACTTGGGGACCGGGGAGCTGTTTTTT. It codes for CASSGGLNLGTGELFF.

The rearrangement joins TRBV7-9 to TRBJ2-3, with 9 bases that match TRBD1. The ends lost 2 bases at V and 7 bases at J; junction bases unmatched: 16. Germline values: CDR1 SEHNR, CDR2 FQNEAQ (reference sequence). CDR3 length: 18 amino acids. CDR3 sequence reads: CASSLPGQGRGVPNTQYF. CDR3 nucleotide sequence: TGTGCCAGCAGCTTACCTGGACAGGGGCGTGGGGTTCCCAATACGCAGTATTTT.

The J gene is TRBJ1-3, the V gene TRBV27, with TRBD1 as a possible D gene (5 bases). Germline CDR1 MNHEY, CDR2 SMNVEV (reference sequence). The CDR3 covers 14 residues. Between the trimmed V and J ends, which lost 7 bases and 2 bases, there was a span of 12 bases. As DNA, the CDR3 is TGTGCCAGCACGTCTGGGGCAGCTGGAAACACCATATATTTT. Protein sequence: CASTSGAAGNTIYF.

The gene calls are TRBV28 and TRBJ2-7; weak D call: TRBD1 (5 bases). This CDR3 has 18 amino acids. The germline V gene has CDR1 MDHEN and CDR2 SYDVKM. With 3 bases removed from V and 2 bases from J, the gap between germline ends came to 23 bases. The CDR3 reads CASSFSPGLGALTYEQYF. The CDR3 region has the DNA TGTGCCAGCAGTTTTTCCCCTGGCCTAGGGGCGCTGACCTACGAGCAGTACTTC.

The CDR3 DNA is TGTGCCACCAGCAGAGGGGAGAAATGGGTTGGACGGTCAACTAGAGAGACCCAGTACTTC. Protein product: CATSRGEKWVGRSTRETQYF. J is TRBJ2-5 and V is TRBV15; a weak D match, TRBD2 (5 bases). There are 20 residues in the CDR3. The V end was cut by 1 base, the J end by 4 bases, with 28 bases between. Germline CDR1 reads LNHNV; CDR2 reads YYDKDF (reference sequence).

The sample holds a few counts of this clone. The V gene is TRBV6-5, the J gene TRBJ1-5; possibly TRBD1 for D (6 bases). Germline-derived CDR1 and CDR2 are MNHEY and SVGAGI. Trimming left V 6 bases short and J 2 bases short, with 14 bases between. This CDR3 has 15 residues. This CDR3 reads CASSPRGRGNQPQHF. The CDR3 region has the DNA TGTGCCAGCAGCCCCAGGGGTAGGGGCAATCAGCCCCAGCATTTT.

As DNA, the CDR3 is TGTGCCAGCAGCAAGGCCCGGTTAACAGGGACCCACTCCTACAATGAGCAGTTCTTC. Encoded protein: CASSKARLTGTHSYNEQFF. This sequence joins TRBV6-4 and TRBJ2-1, with D perhaps TRBD1 (6 bases). V lost 6 bases and J 0 bases, leaving 24 bases between the germline ends. This CDR3 region has 19 residues. CDR1 is MRHNA, CDR2 SNTAGT, per germline.

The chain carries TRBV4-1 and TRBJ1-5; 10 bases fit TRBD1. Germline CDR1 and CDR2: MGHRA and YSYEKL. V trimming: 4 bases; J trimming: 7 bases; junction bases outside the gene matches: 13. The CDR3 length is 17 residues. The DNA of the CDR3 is TGCGCCAGCAGCCTCGGGACCGACAGGGGGCCTTTACAGCCCCAGCATTTT. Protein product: CASSLGTDRGPLQPQHF.

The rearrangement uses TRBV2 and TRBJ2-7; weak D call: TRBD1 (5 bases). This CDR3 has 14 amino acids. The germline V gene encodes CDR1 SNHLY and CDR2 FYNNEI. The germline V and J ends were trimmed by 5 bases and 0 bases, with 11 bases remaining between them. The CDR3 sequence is CASSHTGSSYEQYF. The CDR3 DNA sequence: TGTGCCAGCAGTCATACAGGTAGCTCCTACGAGCAGTACTTC.

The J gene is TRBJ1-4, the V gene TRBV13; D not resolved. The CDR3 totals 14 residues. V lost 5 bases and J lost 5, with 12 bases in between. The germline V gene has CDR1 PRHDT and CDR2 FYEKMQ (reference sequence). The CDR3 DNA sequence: TGTGCCAGCAGCCAACGGACCGAGAATGAAAAACTGTTTTTT. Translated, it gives CASSQRTENEKLFF.